Given below is one T cell receptor beta chain in context. The data belong to a study of blood T cell repertoires in COVID-19. Method: immunoSEQ multiplex PCR; TCRdb's copy keeps in-frame clones and lacks some. The sample consists of around 340,000 clones, about nine tenths of them appearing once. CDR1 and CDR2 from the germline V gene are LGHDT and YNNKEL (reference sequence). Trimming removed 2 bases from V and 6 bases from J; junction bases left unmatched: 8. The CDR3 length is 16 residues. What was sequenced was peripheral blood. The receptor comes from a woman aged 60-75 years with COVID-19, enrolled during active disease. This chain joins TRBV3-1 (or the pseudogene TRBV3-2) and TRBJ2-1; TRBD1 matches at 9 bases. The DNA for the CDR3 is TGTGCCAGCAGCCAATGGGACAGGGTGTCGCGCAATGAGCAGTTCTTC. This encodes CASSQWDRVSRNEQFF.